The 16 T cell receptor beta chains in this list originate from one sample, sequenced in a study of blood T cell repertoires in COVID-19. Assay: immunoSEQ multiplex PCR; the TCRdb copy retains only in-frame clones and omits some. The repertoire holds 200,000 to 250,000 clones, with 65% to 85% as singletons. Input material: PBMCs or T cells enriched from blood (not recorded which). Every receptor here comes from a man in his thirties or forties with acute COVID-19.

This clone has ten or more counts. The chain is built from TRBV6-5 and TRBJ2-7, with a tentative D call TRBD1 (6 bases). The CDR3 consists of 13 residues. Trimming pared 8 bases from V and 7 bases from J, leaving 18 bases between. The germline gives CDR1 MNHEY, CDR2 SVGAGI. The CDR3 spells CASGGQIYDEQYF. CDR3 DNA: TGTGCCAGCGGAGGACAGATATACGATGAGCAGTACTTC.

The CDR3 DNA follows: TGTGCCAGCAGCCCGCTCCCGATAACAGGGGGAACTGAAGCTTTCTTT. It is translated as CASSPLPITGGTEAFF. This chain joins TRBV5-4 and TRBJ1-1; 8 bases are shared with TRBD1. This CDR3 has 16 residues. Trimming cost V 4 bases and J 5 bases; bases outside gene matches: 13. CDR1 is SGHNT and CDR2 is YYREEE in the germline V gene (reference sequence).

This clone was counted a single time. The chain recombines TRBV7-9 with TRBJ2-3; 11 nucleotides match TRBD2. Germline V gives CDR1 SEHNR, CDR2 FQNEAQ (reference sequence). The CDR3 is made up of 15 amino acids. The ends lost 6 bases at V and 2 bases at J; junction bases unmatched: 4. CDR3 sequence: CASRGTSGITDTQYF. CDR3 nucleotides: TGTGCCAGCAGAGGGACTAGCGGTATCACAGATACGCAGTATTTT.

The CDR3 is CASSLGDGRTLEAFF. CDR3 sequence (DNA): TGTGCCAGCAGCTTGGGGGATGGACGGACACTTGAAGCTTTCTTT. The rearrangement links TRBV5-6 to TRBJ1-1, with D tentatively TRBD1 (5 bases). V was cut by 0 bases and J by 7 bases, with 16 bases left in between. The CDR3 extends over 15 amino acids. From germline, CDR1 is SGHDT and CDR2 YYEEEE.

J is TRBJ1-1 and V is TRBV9; D is undetermined. CDR1 and CDR2 from the germline V gene are SGDLS and YYNGEE. The CDR3 covers 14 residues. The germline V and J ends were trimmed by 0 bases and 1 base, with 7 bases remaining between them. The CDR3 DNA reads TGTGCCAGCAGCGTAGAACCGGGGAACACTGAAGCTTTCTTT. Its translation is CASSVEPGNTEAFF.

The genes are TRBV18 and TRBJ1-5, with TRBD1 as a possible D gene (6 bases). The CDR3 is made up of 14 amino acids. From germline, CDR1 is KGHSH and CDR2 LQKENI. V lost 6 bases and J lost 3, with 12 bases in between. The CDR3 nucleotides read TGTGCCAGCTCGACCGGGACACTCAATCAGCCCCAGCATTTT. Amino acids: CASSTGTLNQPQHF.

The chain has TRBV3-1 (or the pseudogene TRBV3-2) and TRBJ1-2, with D maybe TRBD1 (5 bases). Germline V gives CDR1 LGHDT, CDR2 YNNKEL (reference sequence). Trimming left V 3 bases short and J 8 bases short, with 13 bases between. The CDR3 runs to 13 residues. This chain's CDR3 is CASSQFGGEGYTF. CDR3 bases: TGTGCCAGCAGCCAGTTCGGGGGGGAAGGCTACACCTTC.

This chain's CDR3 is CASRETTVGNQPQHF. The CDR3 DNA sequence: TGTGCCAGCAGGGAGACGACCGTAGGCAATCAGCCCCAGCATTTT. The chain uses TRBV2 and TRBJ1-5; D is uncertain. CDR3 size: 15 residues. Trimming pared 6 bases from V and 2 bases from J, leaving 14 bases between. The V gene's germline CDR1 is SNHLY and CDR2 FYNNEI.

The chain has TRBV27 and TRBJ2-1, with 8 bases aligning to TRBD1. The CDR3 is 16 residues long. After removal of 6 bases from V and 6 bases from J, the junction contained 13 bases not matched to a gene. The germline V gene has CDR1 MNHEY and CDR2 SMNVEV (reference sequence). Here the CDR3 reads CASRRPPGGKSNEQFF. The CDR3 region has the DNA TGTGCCAGCAGACGACCACCAGGGGGCAAGTCCAATGAGCAGTTCTTC.

This chain links TRBV19 with TRBJ1-5; D is possibly TRBD1 (6 bases). This CDR3 has 15 residues. The V gene lost 4 bases and the J gene lost 4 bases, with 14 bases spanning the gap. The germline gives CDR1 LNHDA, CDR2 SQIVND (reference sequence). The CDR3 sequence is CASSNTGMGNQPQHF. Written as DNA, the CDR3 is TGTGCCAGTAGTAATACAGGGATGGGGAATCAGCCCCAGCATTTT.

The count of this clone is one. The gene calls are TRBV27 and TRBJ1-6; TRBD1 aligns across 8 bases. CDR1 is MNHEY and CDR2 is SMNVEV in the germline V gene (reference sequence). The CDR3 has 14 amino acids. The ends lost 10 bases at V and 9 bases at J; junction bases unmatched: 11. CDR3 in DNA: TGTGCCACCTCTCCGGGACAGGTGCTTTCACCCCTCCACTTT. Translation gives CATSPGQVLSPLHF.

The V and J genes are TRBV6-5 and TRBJ2-7; D may be TRBD1 (6 bases). Trimming removed 6 bases at V and 4 bases at J, with 19 bases between. CDR1 MNHEY and CDR2 SVGAGI come from the germline V gene. The CDR3 has 15 residues. CDR3 bases: TGTGCCAGCAGGAAGGGACAACAGGGTGGATACGAGCAGTACTTC. It is translated as CASRKGQQGGYEQYF.

This clone is a singleton in its sample. The rearrangement joins TRBV27 to TRBJ1-1; D unclear. V lost 1 base, J lost 3 bases, and 9 bases lay in between. This CDR3 has 14 amino acids. Germline-derived CDR1 and CDR2 are MNHEY and SMNVEV (reference sequence). The CDR3: CASSLLFTDTEAFF. CDR3 sequence (DNA): TGTGCCAGCAGTTTATTGTTCACGGACACTGAAGCTTTCTTT.

The table lists this clone with a count of one. This rearrangement joins TRBV7-6 to TRBJ2-1; TRBD2 matches 8 bases. Germline V gene sequence: CDR1 SGHVS, CDR2 FNYEAQ. The V and J ends lost 1 base and 9 bases, in that order; junction bases with no gene match: 8. CDR3 length: 15 residues. In DNA, the CDR3 is TGTGCCAGCAGCTTAGTCGGGACTAGGGACGGTGAGCAGTTCTTC. This gives the protein CASSLVGTRDGEQFF.

This clone was seen just once. The CDR3 DNA reads as TGTGCCAGTAGTATACGAGGGCAGGCCTACAATGAGCAGTTCTTC. It encodes CASSIRGQAYNEQFF. The rearrangement joins TRBV19 to TRBJ2-1; D possibly corresponds to TRBD2 (5 bases). Trimming pared 2 bases from V and 2 bases from J, leaving 10 bases between. Germline V gives CDR1 LNHDA, CDR2 SQIVND (reference sequence). The CDR3 loop spans 15 amino acids.

The chain carries TRBV12-5 and TRBJ2-2; 7 bases match TRBD1. CDR3 length equals 15 residues. J lost 4 bases, V lost 0 bases, and 2 bases had no gene match. Germline V lookup: CDR1 LGHNT, CDR2 FRNRAP. This CDR3 is CASGLVGGGTGELFF. The DNA for the CDR3 is TGTGCTAGTGGTTTGGTAGGGGGCGGCACCGGGGAGCTGTTTTTT.